This section outlines one TCR beta chain sequence together with its context. Its antigen is unknown. TCRdb re-called the reads with MiXCR, one entry per CDR3 protein. Of fewer than 200,000 distinct CDR3 sequences in the sample, approximately 9.7% were seen once. The CDR3 is made up of 15 amino acids. Germline-derived CDR1 and CDR2 are SGHKS and YYEKEE (reference sequence). Trimming cost V 1 base and J 4 bases, with 15 bases left between them. The data stem from a study of T cell repertoires in cytomegalovirus infection. Background on the study: Matching HLA type and CMV infection were both indicated by public TCR beta signatures. Notes on the study in general: Cumulative public TCR beta family frequency identified CMV carriers with the relevant HLA. CMV-specific TCR beta clonotypes restricted by HLA-C were the ones dominating the ex vivo response.

What was sequenced was PBMCs. This receptor was taken from a human donor in good health (CMV status not recorded). Some clones in this sample may be carry-over from other donors' samples. The J gene is TRBJ2-7, the V gene TRBV5-5; either TRBD1 or TRBD2 may fit D (5 bases each). The CDR3 coding sequence is TGTGCCAGCAGCTTGATCCGGGACGGAACTTACGAGCAGTACTTC. Protein product: CASSLIRDGTYEQYF.